The 6 T cell receptor beta chains reported below all come from one sample, sequenced in a study of spatial heterogeneity in lung cancer (dated by TCRdb to between 2019 and 2020). Overall study results and their limits: The number of expanded intratumoral alpha and beta TCRs correlated with the tumor nonsynonymous mutation count.

These receptors lack a known antigen. The library was produced with 5' RACE. The sample was run on a NextSeq 500. TCRdb trimmed public reads at Q25 via fastp, called clones via MiXCR and kept in-frame beta chains. Identical CDR3 proteins give one entry, which carries the most common genes and DNA. The sample yields 20,000 to 30,000 distinct CDR3 sequences; under 9.5% were counted once. Roughly 8.2% of the sample belongs to the ten largest clones. The label giving this sample's time point can be read as: sample taken at primary tumor resection. This sample comprised lung tumor tissue, obtained at surgery. Source of these receptors: a male donor with early-stage non-small cell lung cancer.

In this sample, this clonotype turned up many times. The CDR3 DNA follows: TGTGCCAGCAGTTACCTGGACAGGGGGGCCCCAGATACGCAGTATTTT. It is translated as CASSYLDRGAPDTQYF. This chain connects TRBV6-6 to TRBJ2-3; the match to TRBD1 covers 10 bases. Germline CDR1 and CDR2: MNHNY and SVGAGI (reference sequence). V trimming: 2 bases; J trimming: 4 bases; junction bases outside the gene matches: 6. CDR3 length: 16 residues.

This clonotype was seen repeatedly, ten times or more. The J gene is TRBJ2-1, the V gene TRBV11-3; D is unclear. The CDR3 runs to 15 residues. V lost 1 base and J lost 3, with 10 bases in between. The germline CDR1 and CDR2 sequences are SGHNT and YENEEA. Written as DNA, the CDR3 is TGTGCCAGCAGCTTAGGTAGTGCCAGCTACAATGAGCAGTTCTTC. This codes for CASSLGSASYNEQFF.

This clonotype occurred many times. The V call is TRBV28, the J call TRBJ2-7; D unresolved. This CDR3 has 13 amino acids. Germline V lookup: CDR1 MDHEN, CDR2 SYDVKM. V lost 6 bases to trimming and J lost 3 bases, with 12 bases between them. The CDR3 coding sequence is TGTGCCAGCAGCCTTCGACAATACTACGAGCAGTACTTC. This sequence encodes CASSLRQYYEQYF. Based on the CDR3 plus reference TRBV28 and TRBJ2-7, the full variable domain is DVKVTQSSRYLVKRTGEKVFLECVQDMDHENMFWYRQDPGLGLRLIYFSYDVKMKEKGDIPEGYSVSREKKERFSLILESASTNQTSMYLCASSLRQYYEQYFGPGTRLTVT.

This clonotype was counted a few times. The chain carries TRBV6-2 or TRBV6-3 and TRBJ2-6, with TRBD1 matching over 8 bases. CDR1 MNHEY and CDR2 SVGEGT come from the germline V gene. Germline trimming cut 10 bases from V and 0 bases from J; bases unmatched to any gene: 8. The CDR3 spans 16 residues. CDR3 sequence reads: CATRGQEYSGANVLTF. CDR3 coding DNA: TGTGCCACCCGGGGACAGGAGTACTCTGGGGCCAACGTCCTGACTTTC.

This clonotype was observed many times. The V call is TRBV5-1, the J call TRBJ2-1, with no clear D. The CDR3 loop spans 15 amino acids. With 0 bases removed from V and 0 bases from J, the gap between germline ends came to 7 bases. CDR1 and CDR2 from the germline V gene are SGHRS and YFSETQ. The CDR3 spells CASSLGQASYNEQFF. The CDR3 region has the DNA TGCGCCAGCAGCTTGGGGCAGGCCTCCTACAATGAGCAGTTCTTC. Together with reference TRBV5-1 and TRBJ2-1, the CDR3 gives the full variable domain: KAGVTQTPRYLIKTRGQQVTLSCSPISGHRSVSWYQQTPGQGLQFLFEYFSETQRNKGNFPGRFSGRQFSNSRSEMNVSTLELGDSALYLCASSLGQASYNEQFFGPGTRLTVL.

At least ten counts were recorded for this clonotype. The chain uses TRBV12-3 or TRBV12-4 and TRBJ1-5, with D tentatively TRBD1 (5 bases). The CDR3 totals 13 residues. Trimming took off 2 bases at V and 7 bases at J, with 9 bases between the two ends. CDR3 nucleotides: TGTGCCAGCAGTTTACAGGGAGGGCAGCCCCAGCATTTT. It yields the protein CASSLQGGQPQHF.